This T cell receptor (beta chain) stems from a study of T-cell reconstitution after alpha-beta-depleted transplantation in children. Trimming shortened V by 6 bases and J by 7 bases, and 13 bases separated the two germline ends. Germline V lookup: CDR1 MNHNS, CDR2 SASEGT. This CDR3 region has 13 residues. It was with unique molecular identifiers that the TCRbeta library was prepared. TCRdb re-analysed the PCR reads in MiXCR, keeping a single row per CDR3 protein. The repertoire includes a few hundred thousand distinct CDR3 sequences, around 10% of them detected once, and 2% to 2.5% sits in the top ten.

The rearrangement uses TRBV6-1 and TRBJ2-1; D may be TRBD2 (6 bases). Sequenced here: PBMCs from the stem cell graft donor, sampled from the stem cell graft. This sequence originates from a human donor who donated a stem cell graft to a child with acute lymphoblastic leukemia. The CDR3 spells CASSPGGRNEQFF. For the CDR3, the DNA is TGTGCCAGCAGCCCTGGGGGGAGAAATGAGCAGTTCTTC.